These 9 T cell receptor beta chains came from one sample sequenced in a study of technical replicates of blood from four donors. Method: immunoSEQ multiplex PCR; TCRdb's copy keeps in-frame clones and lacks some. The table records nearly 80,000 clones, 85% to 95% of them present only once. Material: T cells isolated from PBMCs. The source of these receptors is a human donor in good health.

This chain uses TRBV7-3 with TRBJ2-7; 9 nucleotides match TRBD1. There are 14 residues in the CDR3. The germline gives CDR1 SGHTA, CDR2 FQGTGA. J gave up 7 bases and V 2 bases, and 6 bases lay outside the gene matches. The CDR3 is CASSLGTGFGEQYF. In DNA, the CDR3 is TGTGCCAGCAGCTTAGGGACAGGGTTTGGAGAGCAGTACTTC.

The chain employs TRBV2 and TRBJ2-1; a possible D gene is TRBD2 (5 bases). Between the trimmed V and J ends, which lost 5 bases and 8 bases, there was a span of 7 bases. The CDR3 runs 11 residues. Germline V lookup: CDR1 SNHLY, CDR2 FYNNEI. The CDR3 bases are TGTGCCAGCAGTTGGCGGGATGAGCAGTTCTTC. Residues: CASSWRDEQFF.

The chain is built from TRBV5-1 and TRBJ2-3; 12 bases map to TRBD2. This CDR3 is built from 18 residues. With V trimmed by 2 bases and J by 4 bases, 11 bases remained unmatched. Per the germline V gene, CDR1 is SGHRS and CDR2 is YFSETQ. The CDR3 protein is CASSLRSLTSGSPDTQYF. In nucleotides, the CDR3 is TGCGCCAGCAGCTTACGCAGCTTGACTAGCGGGAGTCCAGATACGCAGTATTTT.

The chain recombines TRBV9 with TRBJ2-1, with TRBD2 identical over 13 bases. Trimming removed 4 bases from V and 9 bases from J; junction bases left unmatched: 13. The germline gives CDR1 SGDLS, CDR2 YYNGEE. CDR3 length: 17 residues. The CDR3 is CASSKRRTSGRTGEQFF. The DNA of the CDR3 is TGTGCCAGCAGCAAAAGGAGGACTAGCGGGAGAACAGGTGAGCAGTTCTTC. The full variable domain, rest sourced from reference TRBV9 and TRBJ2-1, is DSGVTQTPKHLITATGQRVTLRCSPRSGDLSVYWYQQSLDQGLQFLIQYYNGEERAKGNILERFSAQQFPDLHSELNLSSLELGDSALYFCASSKRRTSGRTGEQFFGPGTRLTVL.

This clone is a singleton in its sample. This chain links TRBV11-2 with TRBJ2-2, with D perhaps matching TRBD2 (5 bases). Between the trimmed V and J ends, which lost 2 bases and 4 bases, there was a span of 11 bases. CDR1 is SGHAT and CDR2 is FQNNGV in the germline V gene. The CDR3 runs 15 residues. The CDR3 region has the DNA TGTGCCAGCAGCTTAACGGGGAGTGGCACCGGGGAGCTGTTTTTT. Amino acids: CASSLTGSGTGELFF.

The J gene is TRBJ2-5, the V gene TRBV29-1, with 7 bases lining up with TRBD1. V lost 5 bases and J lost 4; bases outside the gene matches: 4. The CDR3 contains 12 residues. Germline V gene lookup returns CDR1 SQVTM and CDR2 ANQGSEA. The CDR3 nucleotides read TGCAGCGTTCAATCAGGGGGAGAGACCCAGTACTTC. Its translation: CSVQSGGETQYF.

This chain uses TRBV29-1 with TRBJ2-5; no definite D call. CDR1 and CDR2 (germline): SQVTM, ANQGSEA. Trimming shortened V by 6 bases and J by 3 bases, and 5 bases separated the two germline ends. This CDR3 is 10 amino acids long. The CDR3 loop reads CSVQKETQYF. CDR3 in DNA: TGCAGCGTACAAAAAGAGACCCAGTACTTC.

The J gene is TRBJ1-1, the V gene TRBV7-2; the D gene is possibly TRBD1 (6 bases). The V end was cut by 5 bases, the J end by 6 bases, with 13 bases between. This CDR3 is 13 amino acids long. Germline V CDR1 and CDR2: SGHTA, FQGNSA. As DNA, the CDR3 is TGTGCCAGCAGCAGTAACAGGGTCTCTGAAGCTTTCTTT. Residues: CASSSNRVSEAFF.

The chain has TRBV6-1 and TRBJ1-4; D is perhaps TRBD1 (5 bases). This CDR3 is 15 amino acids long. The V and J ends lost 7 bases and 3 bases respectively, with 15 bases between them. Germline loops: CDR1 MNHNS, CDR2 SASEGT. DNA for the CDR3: TGTGCCAGCAAGTGGTCGGTAGGGGCTAATGAAAAACTGTTTTTT. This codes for CASKWSVGANEKLFF.